These 24 T cell receptor beta chains share one sample of origin, sequenced in a study of tumor and adjacent non-tumor tissue in lung cancer. No cell sorting was done before RNA was extracted from the tissue. This non-tumor lung sample came from over 3 cm beyond the tumor edge. Three rounds of nested PCR, following a modified ARM-PCR protocol, produced the TCRbeta library. TCRdb called the multiplex PCR reads again in MiXCR, with one record for every CDR3 protein. The table includes approximately 120,000 distinct CDR3 sequences, roughly three fifths detected once. Sequenced material: distant non-tumor lung tissue. The receptors here all came from a man between 60 and 70 years old with non-small cell lung cancer.

This clonotype was detected only a few times. One base away lies a much larger clone, so this may be a sequencing read error. The chain joins TRBV12-3 or TRBV12-4 to TRBJ1-3, with D unresolved. V was cut by 6 bases and J by 0 bases, with 3 bases left in between. The CDR3 totals 12 residues. CDR3: CASSRSGNTIYF. The DNA of the CDR3 is TGTGCCAGCAGCCGCTCTGGAAACACCATATATTTT.

This clonotype was seen only a few times. A junction end diverges from the germline sequence, so it may reflect a read error. The chain uses TRBV4-2 and TRBJ1-2; D not certain. Germline lookup yields CDR1 LGHNA and CDR2 YNFKEQ. This CDR3 has 17 residues. CDR3 nucleotide sequence: TGTGCCAGCGGCCACGTGGCAGGATCCTCCGCTAACTATGGCTACACCTTC. It is translated as CASGHVAGSSANYGYTF.

This clonotype is medium-sized (0.01 to 0.1%) in the sample. V gene TRBV4-1 combines with J gene TRBJ2-3; 9 nucleotides match TRBD1. The ends lost 0 bases at V and 8 bases at J; junction bases unmatched: 9. The CDR3 has 16 amino acids. From germline, CDR1 is MGHRA and CDR2 YSYEKL. The CDR3 DNA is TGCGCCAGCAGCCAAGACTGGGACAGGGTAAAAGGTACGCAGTATTTT. Residues: CASSQDWDRVKGTQYF.

This chain connects TRBV4-2 to TRBJ2-7, with a weak D call TRBD1 (5 bases). CDR1 LGHNA and CDR2 YNFKEQ come from the germline V gene. The V and J ends lost 4 bases and 5 bases respectively, with 18 bases between them. The CDR3 totals 15 residues. Here the CDR3 reads CASSPGSSDSHEQYF. CDR3 DNA sequence: TGTGCCAGCAGCCCCGGTAGTTCCGACAGCCACGAGCAGTACTTC.

This clonotype was counted only a few times. A much larger clone is a single base away; this may be a read error. The chain is built from TRBV20-1 and TRBJ1-2; D ambiguous. Germline-derived CDR1 and CDR2 are DFQATT and SNEGSKA (reference sequence). The V gene lost 1 base and the J gene lost 6 bases, with 6 bases spanning the gap. This CDR3 is 11 amino acids long. Here the CDR3 DNA reads TGCAGTGCTAGAGCACACAATGGCTACACCTTC. Amino acid sequence: CSARAHNGYTF.

To note about this clonotype: A much larger clone is a single base away; this may be a read error. This rearrangement joins TRBV5-1 to TRBJ2-5, with 8 bases aligning to TRBD2. This CDR3 is built from 16 residues. Per the germline V gene, CDR1 is SGHRS and CDR2 is YFSETQ. CDR3 bases: TGCGCCAGCCCGACCGAGCGGGGGCGTAGGGGAGAGAGCCAGTACTTC. Its protein is CASPTERGRRGESQYF.

Comments on this clonotype: The final CDR3 position lacks the conserved phenylalanine or tryptophan, pointing to a likely read error. V usage is TRBV29-1 and J usage is TRBJ2-1, with 15 nucleotides matching TRBD2. Germline-derived CDR1 and CDR2 are SQVTM and ANQGSEA. The CDR3 is 14 residues long. The trim removed 6 bases at V and 6 bases at J, leaving 3 bases unmatched. The CDR3 reads CSVGTSGRPNEQFL. The CDR3 bases are TGCAGCGTGGGGACTAGCGGGAGGCCCAATGAGCAGTTCCTC.

As for this clonotype: A single base separates this from a much larger clone, so it may be a read error. V gene TRBV6-1 combines with J gene TRBJ2-7, with 10 bases fitting TRBD1. Germline trimming cut 2 bases from V and 3 bases from J; bases unmatched to any gene: 4. CDR1 MNHNS and CDR2 SASEGT come from the germline V gene. This CDR3 contains 15 residues. The CDR3 region has the DNA TGTGCCAGCAGTGAAACGACAGGGGGCCACTACGAGCAGTACTTC. This encodes CASSETTGGHYEQYF.

Note on this clonotype: At one end, the junction sequence differs from germline, possibly due to a read error. The chain has TRBV12-3 or TRBV12-4 and TRBJ1-2; no clear D. This CDR3 is built from 12 residues. The CDR3 sequence: CASSSANYGYAF. CDR3 coding DNA: TGTGCTAGCAGTTCGGCTAACTATGGCTACGCCTTC.

This clonotype was detected ten times or more. CDR3 sequence (DNA): TGCAGTGCTAGTGGGACTAGCGGTTACACCGGGGAGCTGTTTTTT. Amino acids: CSASGTSGYTGELFF. V and J are TRBV20-1 and TRBJ2-2; 11 positions agree with TRBD2. CDR3 length: 15 residues. Germline loops: CDR1 DFQATT, CDR2 SNEGSKA (reference sequence). J was trimmed by 3 bases and V by 3 bases; bases with no gene match: 3.

Ten or more counts support this clonotype. This sequence joins TRBV7-9 and TRBJ2-3, with D uncertain. This CDR3 contains 12 residues. Germline assignment: CDR1 SEHNR and CDR2 FQNEAQ (reference sequence). V lost 5 bases and J 2 bases, leaving 5 bases between the germline ends. CDR3 sequence: CASSSVTDTQYF. In DNA, the CDR3 is TGTGCCAGCAGCAGTGTCACAGATACGCAGTATTTT. Looking up the rest from reference TRBV7-9 and TRBJ2-3 gives the full variable domain: DTGVSQNPRHKITKRGQNVTFRCDPISEHNRLYWYRQTLGQGPEFLTYFQNEAQLEKSRLLSDRFSAERPKGSFSTLEIQRTEQGDSAMYLCASSSVTDTQYFGPGTRLTVL.

This chain uses TRBV4-3 with TRBJ2-4; D is possibly TRBD1 (5 bases). The CDR3 is made up of 20 amino acids. Trimming removed 0 bases from V and 7 bases from J, with 28 bases in between. The germline V gene encodes CDR1 LGHNA and CDR2 YSLEER. The CDR3 spells CASSQDGAACPGLDKNIQYF. For the CDR3, the DNA is TGCGCCAGCAGCCAAGATGGGGCGGCATGCCCGGGCTTAGACAAGAACATTCAGTACTTC.

As to this clonotype: Given a much more abundant clone one base away, this may be a read error. This chain uses TRBV4-1 with TRBJ2-5; TRBD1 matches at 9 bases. Germline values: CDR1 MGHRA, CDR2 YSYEKL. The CDR3 extends over 15 amino acids. As DNA, the CDR3 is TGCGCCAACAGCTTGACAGGGGGTTCTGGGGAGACCCAGTACTTC. It codes for CANSLTGGSGETQYF.

In regard to this clonotype: A junction boundary mismatches the germline segment, possibly from a read error. The rearrangement joins TRBV11-2 to TRBJ2-1; TRBD1 matches at 9 bases. Per the germline V gene, CDR1 is SGHAT and CDR2 is FQNNGV. The CDR3 extends over 15 amino acids. The CDR3 sequence: CASCLVVTGGNEQFF. DNA of the CDR3: TGTGCCAGCTGCTTAGTTGTGACAGGGGGAAATGAACAGTTCTTC.

Concerning this clonotype: One junction end disagrees with the germline gene, perhaps due to a read error. V usage is TRBV6-2 or TRBV6-3 and J usage is TRBJ2-3, with 8 bases matching TRBD2. CDR1 and CDR2 (germline): MNHEY, SVGEGT. The CDR3 runs to 14 residues. This CDR3 reads CASTREGPSDTQCF. The CDR3 DNA reads as TGTGCCAGCACTCGGGAGGGCCCTTCGGATACGCAGTGTTTT.

A few counts support this clonotype. A much bigger clone sits one base away, suggesting this may be a read error. The chain links TRBV4-1 to TRBJ2-1, with 9 nucleotides matching TRBD2. Germline-derived CDR1 and CDR2 are MGHRA and YSYEKL. The J segment lost 7 bases and the V segment lost 1 base, leaving 8 bases of the junction unmatched. This CDR3 comprises 16 residues. The CDR3 DNA reads TGCGCCAGCAGCCAAGGACTAGCGGAGGGGGAGAATGAGCAGTTCTTC. This translates into CASSQGLAEGENEQFF.

To note about this clonotype: The junction and the germline gene differ at one end; a read error may be behind it. The chain has TRBV5-6 and TRBJ1-2, with a tentative D call TRBD1 (5 bases). The CDR3 consists of 14 residues. Germline assignment: CDR1 SGHDT and CDR2 YYEEEE. CDR3 loop: CASGTEGQNYGHTF. As DNA, the CDR3 is TGTGCCAGCGGCACCGAGGGGCAGAACTATGGCCACACCTTC.

Concerning this clonotype itself: The junction shows a germline mismatch at one end, possibly a read error. This chain joins TRBV29-1 and TRBJ1-2; D not certain. The CDR3 length is 11 residues. Germline loops: CDR1 SQVTM, CDR2 ANQGSEA. The CDR3 loop reads CSVLTNCGYTF. Here the CDR3 DNA reads TGCAGCGTTCTGACCAACTGTGGCTACACCTTC.

With regard to this clonotype: Just one base apart from a much larger clone, this may be a read error. Likely a read error: the CDR3 ends without its conserved phenylalanine or tryptophan. The chain has TRBV29-1 and TRBJ2-5; D gene ambiguous. This CDR3 is 14 amino acids long. Trimming left V 0 bases short and J 0 bases short, with 8 bases between. CDR1 SQVTM and CDR2 ANQGSEA come from the germline V gene. In nucleotides, the CDR3 is TGCAGCGTTGAAGACTGGCAGAACCAAGAGACCCAGTACCTC. The encoded protein is CSVEDWQNQETQYL.

The sample holds many counts of this clonotype. This chain's CDR3 is CASSHTGTSTYEQYF. CDR3 coding DNA: TGTGCCAGCAGCCATACCGGGACTAGTACCTACGAGCAGTACTTC. J is TRBJ2-7 and V is TRBV4-2; 8 nucleotides agree with TRBD2. The length of the CDR3 is 15 residues. Trimming took 3 bases from V and 2 from J; bases not matched to a gene: 6. Germline assignment: CDR1 LGHNA and CDR2 YNFKEQ.

Details on this clonotype: Compared with germline, one end of the junction differs, possibly owing to a read error. The J gene is TRBJ2-7, the V gene TRBV4-3; 11 bases align to TRBD2. Germline V gene sequence: CDR1 LGHNA, CDR2 YSLEER. This CDR3 region has 14 residues. CDR3 nucleotide sequence: TGCGCCAGCAGCTCGGGACTAGCGGTCTACCAGCAGTATTTC. Translation: CASSSGLAVYQQYF.

Remarks on this clonotype: As the CDR3 is not closed by the conserved phenylalanine or tryptophan, this likely results from a read error. The chain employs TRBV12-3 or TRBV12-4 and TRBJ2-2; 8 bases align to TRBD2. This CDR3 contains 13 residues. The CDR3 DNA reads as TGTGTCAGCAGGCCGGGGGGGCCCGGGGAGCTGTTTGTT. It codes for CVSRPGGPGELFV.

Details on this clonotype: The CDR3 end shows no conserved phenylalanine or tryptophan, and so a read error is likely. The chain uses TRBV4-3 and TRBJ2-7, with TRBD1 matching 8 bases. CDR3 length: 16 residues. Germline V lookup: CDR1 LGHNA, CDR2 YSLEER. CDR3 bases: TGCACCAGCAGCCAAGATAAGGGCAGGGGGCTTTCCGAGCAGTACTCC. It is translated as CTSSQDKGRGLSEQYS.

This clonotype was found a few times. A single base separates this from a much larger clone, so it may be a read error. This chain joins TRBV29-1 and TRBJ1-1; 10 bases match TRBD1. The trim removed 4 bases at V and 8 bases at J, leaving 10 bases unmatched. Germline V gene data show CDR1 as SQVTM and CDR2 as ANQGSEA. The CDR3 consists of 14 residues. CDR3 DNA sequence: TGCAGCGTTGGAGAGACAGGGGGCGACCAGGAAGCTTTCTTT. It is translated as CSVGETGGDQEAFF.